A single sample is the source of the 10 T cell receptor beta chains below, sequenced in a study of T cell responses to AZD1222 COVID-19 vaccine. TCRdb's table, derived via immunoSEQ multiplex PCR, lists solely in-frame clones and lacks some. The data contain about 140,000 clones, over 90% of them singletons. The sequencing here drew on peripheral blood, taken 28 days after the second AZD1222 dose. Every receptor here comes from an adult who received the AZD1222 COVID-19 vaccine.

This clone was detected a few times. The V and J genes are TRBV5-4 and TRBJ1-2; tentative D call: TRBD1 (5 bases). The CDR3 is 15 amino acids. V lost 1 base and J 7 bases, leaving 17 bases between the germline ends. The V gene's germline CDR1 is SGHNT and CDR2 YYREEE (reference sequence). The CDR3 DNA sequence: TGTGCCAGCAGCTTGAAGGGGAAGGGAGTTTTTGGCTACACCTTC. This sequence encodes CASSLKGKGVFGYTF.

The CDR3 DNA follows: TGTGCCAGCAGCTTAGGATTCCTAGCGGGAGGCCAAGAGACCCAGTACTTC. This gives the protein CASSLGFLAGGQETQYF. J is TRBJ2-5 and V is TRBV7-8; 11 nucleotides match TRBD2. The ends lost 1 base at V and 1 base at J; junction bases unmatched: 5. Germline V gene sequence: CDR1 SGHVS, CDR2 FQNEAQ. This CDR3 has 17 amino acids.

The rearrangement joins TRBV18 to TRBJ1-1; possibly TRBD1 for D (6 bases). In germline, CDR1 is KGHSH, CDR2 LQKENI. The CDR3 loop spans 14 amino acids. The V end was cut by 3 bases, the J end by 8 bases, with 16 bases between. Here the CDR3 DNA reads TGTGCCAGCTCACCGCAGGGGCAGGCAACCGAAGCTTTCTTT. Translation: CASSPQGQATEAFF.

The chain recombines TRBV5-5 with TRBJ1-2, with TRBD1 as a possible D gene (6 bases). V shed 0 bases and J shed 2 bases, with 11 bases lying between them. The CDR3 is 15 amino acids. From germline, CDR1 is SGHKS and CDR2 YYEKEE (reference sequence). This CDR3 reads CASSLGPGHNYGYTF. The CDR3 nucleotides read TGTGCCAGCAGCTTGGGGCCGGGACACAACTATGGCTACACCTTC.

The CDR3 DNA is TGTGCCAGCAGGCCGGACAGGGACAATTCACCCCTCCACTTT. Amino acids: CASRPDRDNSPLHF. V is TRBV27 and J is TRBJ1-6, with TRBD1 matching 8 bases. Germline-derived CDR1 and CDR2 are MNHEY and SMNVEV (reference sequence). This CDR3 contains 14 residues. The ends lost 6 bases at V and 7 bases at J; junction bases unmatched: 5.

V and J are TRBV6-2 or TRBV6-3 and TRBJ1-1; D not certain. The CDR3 runs 11 residues. Trimming took 5 bases from V and 4 from J, leaving 5 bases between them. In germline, CDR1 is MNHEY, CDR2 SVGEGT. The CDR3 nucleotides read TGTGCCAGCAGTCAGGCCACTGAAGCTTTCTTT. Its translation: CASSQATEAFF.

The chain carries TRBV30 and TRBJ1-5, with D unresolved. The CDR3 contains 13 residues. CDR1 is GTSNPN and CDR2 is SVGIG in the germline V gene (reference sequence). Trimming cost V 5 bases and J 2 bases, with 10 bases left between them. CDR3: CAWAHMGNQPQHF. For the CDR3, the DNA is TGTGCCTGGGCACACATGGGCAATCAGCCCCAGCATTTT.

This sequence joins TRBV28 and TRBJ2-1; 11 bases match TRBD1. The germline V gene encodes CDR1 MDHEN and CDR2 SYDVKM. Germline trimming cut 6 bases from V and 1 base from J; bases unmatched to any gene: 11. The CDR3 consists of 18 residues. This CDR3 is CASSSPRGDRGSYNEQFF. CDR3 bases: TGTGCCAGCAGCAGCCCTAGGGGGGACAGGGGGTCCTACAATGAGCAGTTCTTC.

The chain joins TRBV14 to TRBJ1-1; possible D gene TRBD1, 6 bases. V dropped 3 bases and J dropped 4 bases, with 15 bases sitting between them. The CDR3 consists of 15 residues. Germline CDR1 SGHDN, CDR2 FVKESK. CDR3 sequence: CASSHRGGTGTEAFF. In DNA, the CDR3 is TGTGCCAGCAGCCACAGGGGAGGGACGGGCACTGAAGCTTTCTTT.

This clone was counted once. CDR3 bases: TGTGCCAGCAGCCCGGCGGGACCCCGCACAGATACGCAGTATTTT. Its protein is CASSPAGPRTDTQYF. The V and J genes are TRBV27 and TRBJ2-3, with D possibly TRBD2 on 6 matching bases. CDR3 length: 15 residues. V was trimmed by 6 bases and J by 1 base, leaving 14 bases between them. Germline V gene sequence: CDR1 MNHEY, CDR2 SMNVEV (reference sequence).